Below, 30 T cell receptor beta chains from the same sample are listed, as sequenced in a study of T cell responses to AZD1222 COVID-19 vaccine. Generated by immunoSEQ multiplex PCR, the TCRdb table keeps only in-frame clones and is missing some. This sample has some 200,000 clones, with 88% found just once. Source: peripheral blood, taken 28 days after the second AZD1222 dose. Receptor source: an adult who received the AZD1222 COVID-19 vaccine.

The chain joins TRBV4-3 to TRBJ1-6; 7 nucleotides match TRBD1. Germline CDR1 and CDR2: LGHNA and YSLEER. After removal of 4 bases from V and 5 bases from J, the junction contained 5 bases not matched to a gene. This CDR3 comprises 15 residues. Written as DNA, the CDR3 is TGCGCCAGCAGCCTAGGGGGCATGAATAATTCACCCCTCCACTTT. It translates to CASSLGGMNNSPLHF.

The DNA for the CDR3 is TGTGCCAGCAGTAGCGGCCAGAGTCAAGTTGGCAGCTACGAGCAGTACTTC. Encoded protein: CASSSGQSQVGSYEQYF. V is TRBV27 and J is TRBJ2-7, with a weak D call TRBD2 (5 bases). This CDR3 contains 17 residues. CDR1 and CDR2 from the germline V gene are MNHEY and SMNVEV (reference sequence). The V end lost 5 bases, the J end lost 3 bases, and 23 bases lay between the germline ends.

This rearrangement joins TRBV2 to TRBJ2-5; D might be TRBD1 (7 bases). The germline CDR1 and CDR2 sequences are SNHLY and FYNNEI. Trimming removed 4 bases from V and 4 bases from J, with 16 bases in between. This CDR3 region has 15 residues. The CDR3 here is CASSVGGQSRETQYF. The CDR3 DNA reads TGTGCCAGCAGTGTGGGGGGACAGTCGAGAGAGACCCAGTACTTC.

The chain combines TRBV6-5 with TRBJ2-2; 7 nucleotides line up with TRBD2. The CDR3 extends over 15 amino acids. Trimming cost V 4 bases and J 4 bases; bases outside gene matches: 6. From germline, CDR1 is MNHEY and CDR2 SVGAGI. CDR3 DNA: TGTGCCAGCAGTTCTCTGGGAGGGTCCACCGGGGAGCTGTTTTTT. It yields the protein CASSSLGGSTGELFF.

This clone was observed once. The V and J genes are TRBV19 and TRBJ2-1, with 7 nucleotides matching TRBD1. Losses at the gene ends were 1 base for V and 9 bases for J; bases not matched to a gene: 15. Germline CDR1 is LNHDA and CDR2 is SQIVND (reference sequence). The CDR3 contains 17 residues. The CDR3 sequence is CASSIGLRDRVLGEQFF. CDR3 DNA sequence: TGTGCCAGTAGTATAGGACTTAGGGACAGAGTGCTTGGTGAGCAGTTCTTC.

The CDR3 DNA follows: TGTGCCAGTAGTCCCCGTAACTATGGCTACACCTTC. It yields the protein CASSPRNYGYTF. This chain connects TRBV19 to TRBJ1-2, with no clear D. The CDR3 has 12 amino acids. Germline assignment: CDR1 LNHDA and CDR2 SQIVND (reference sequence). The V and J ends lost 5 bases and 1 base respectively, with 5 bases between them.

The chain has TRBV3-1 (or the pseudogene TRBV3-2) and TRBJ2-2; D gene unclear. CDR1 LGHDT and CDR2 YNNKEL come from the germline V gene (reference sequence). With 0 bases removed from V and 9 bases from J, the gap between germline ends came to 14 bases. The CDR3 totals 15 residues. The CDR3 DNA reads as TGTGCCAGCAGCCAAGACACGGTTAGTAGCCGGGAGCTGTTTTTT. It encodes CASSQDTVSSRELFF.

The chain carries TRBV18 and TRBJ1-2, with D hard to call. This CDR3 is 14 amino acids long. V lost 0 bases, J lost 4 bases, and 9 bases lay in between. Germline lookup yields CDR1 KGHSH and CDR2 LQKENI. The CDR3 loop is CASSPPGKAYGYTF. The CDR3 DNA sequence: TGTGCCAGCTCACCACCCGGGAAGGCCTATGGCTACACCTTC.

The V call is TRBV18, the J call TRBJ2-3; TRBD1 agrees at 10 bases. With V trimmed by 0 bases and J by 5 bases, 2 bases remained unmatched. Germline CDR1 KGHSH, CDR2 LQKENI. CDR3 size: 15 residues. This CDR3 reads CASSPPGQGLDTQYF. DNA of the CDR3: TGTGCCAGCTCACCACCGGGACAGGGGTTAGATACGCAGTATTTT. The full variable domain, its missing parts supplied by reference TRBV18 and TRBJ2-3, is NAGVMQNPRHLVRRRGQEARLRCSPMKGHSHVYWYRQLPEEGLKFMVYLQKENIIDESGMPKERFSAEFPKEGPSILRIQQVVRGDSAAYFCASSPPGQGLDTQYFGPGTRLTVL.

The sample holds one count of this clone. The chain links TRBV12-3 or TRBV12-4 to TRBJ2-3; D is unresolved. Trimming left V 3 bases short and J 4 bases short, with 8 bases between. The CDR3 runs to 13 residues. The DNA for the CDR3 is TGTGCCAGCAGTTTTGGTTCGGCAGATACGCAGTATTTT. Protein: CASSFGSADTQYF.

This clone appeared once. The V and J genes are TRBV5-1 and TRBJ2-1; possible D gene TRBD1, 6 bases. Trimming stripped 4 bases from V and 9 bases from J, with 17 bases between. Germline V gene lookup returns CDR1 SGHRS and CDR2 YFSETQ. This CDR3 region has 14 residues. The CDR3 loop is CASSHGEGDGEQFF. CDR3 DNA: TGCGCCAGCAGCCACGGAGAGGGGGACGGTGAGCAGTTCTTC.

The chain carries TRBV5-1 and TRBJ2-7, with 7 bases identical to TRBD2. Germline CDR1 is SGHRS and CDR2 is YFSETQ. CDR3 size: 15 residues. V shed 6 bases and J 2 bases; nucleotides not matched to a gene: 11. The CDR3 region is CASNPAGSGTYEQYF. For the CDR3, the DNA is TGCGCCAGCAATCCGGCTGGGAGCGGGACCTACGAGCAGTACTTC.

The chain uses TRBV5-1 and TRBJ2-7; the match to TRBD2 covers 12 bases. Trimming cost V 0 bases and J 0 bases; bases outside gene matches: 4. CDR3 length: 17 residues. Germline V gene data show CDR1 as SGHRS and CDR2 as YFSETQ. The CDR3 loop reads CASSLAGLAGSSYEQYF. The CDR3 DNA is TGCGCCAGCAGCTTGGCCGGACTAGCGGGGAGCTCCTACGAGCAGTACTTC.

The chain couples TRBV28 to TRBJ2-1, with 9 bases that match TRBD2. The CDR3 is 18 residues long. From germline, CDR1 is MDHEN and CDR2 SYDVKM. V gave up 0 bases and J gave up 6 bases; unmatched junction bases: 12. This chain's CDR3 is CASSLWTLRAGGFNEQFF. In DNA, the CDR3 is TGTGCCAGCAGTTTATGGACCTTACGAGCGGGAGGATTCAATGAGCAGTTCTTC.

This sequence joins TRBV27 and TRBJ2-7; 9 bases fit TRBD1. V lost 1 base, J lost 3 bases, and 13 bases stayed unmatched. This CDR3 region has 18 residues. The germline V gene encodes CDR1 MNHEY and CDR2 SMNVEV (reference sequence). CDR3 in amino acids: CASSLWGQGPPGGYEQYF. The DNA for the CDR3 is TGTGCCAGCAGTTTATGGGGACAGGGACCCCCGGGAGGCTACGAGCAGTACTTC.

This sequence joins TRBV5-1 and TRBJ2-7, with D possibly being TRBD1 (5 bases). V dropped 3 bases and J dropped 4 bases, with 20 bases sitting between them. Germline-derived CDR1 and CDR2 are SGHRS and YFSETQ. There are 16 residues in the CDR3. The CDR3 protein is CASSWSGVGQGYEQYF. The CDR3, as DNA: TGCGCCAGCAGCTGGAGTGGAGTGGGTCAGGGTTACGAGCAGTACTTC.

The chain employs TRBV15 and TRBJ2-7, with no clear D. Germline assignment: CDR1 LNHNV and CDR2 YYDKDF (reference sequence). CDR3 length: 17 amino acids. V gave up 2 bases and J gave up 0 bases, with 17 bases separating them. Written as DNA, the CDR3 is TGTGCCACCAGCAGACCTGGTGGGCTGGGTAGCTCCTACGAGCAGTACTTC. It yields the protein CATSRPGGLGSSYEQYF. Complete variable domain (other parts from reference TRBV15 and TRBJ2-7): DAMVIQNPRYQVTQFGKPVTLSCSQTLNHNVMYWYQQKSSQAPKLLFHYYDKDFNNEADTPDNFQSRRPNTSFCFLDIRSPGLGDTAMYLCATSRPGGLGSSYEQYFGPGTRLTVT.

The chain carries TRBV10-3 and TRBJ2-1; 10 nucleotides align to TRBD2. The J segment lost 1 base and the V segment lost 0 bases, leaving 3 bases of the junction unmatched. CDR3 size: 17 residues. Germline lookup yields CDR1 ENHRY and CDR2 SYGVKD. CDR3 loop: CAISESETSGSYNEQFF. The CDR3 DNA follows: TGTGCCATCAGTGAGTCGGAGACTAGCGGGTCCTACAATGAGCAGTTCTTC.

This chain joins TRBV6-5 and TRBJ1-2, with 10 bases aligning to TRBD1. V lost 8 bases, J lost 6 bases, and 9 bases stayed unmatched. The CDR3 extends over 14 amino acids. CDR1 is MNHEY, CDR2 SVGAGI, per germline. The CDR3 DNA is TGTGCCAGCTTGAGAGACAGGGGGCAGAATGGCTACACCTTC. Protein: CASLRDRGQNGYTF.

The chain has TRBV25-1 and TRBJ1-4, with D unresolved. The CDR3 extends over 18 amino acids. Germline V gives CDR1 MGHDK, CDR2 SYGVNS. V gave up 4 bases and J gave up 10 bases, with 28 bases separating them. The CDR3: CASSANIWGEGGPAKLFF. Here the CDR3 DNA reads TGTGCCAGCAGTGCCAATATATGGGGTGAGGGTGGGCCGGCAAAACTGTTTTTT.

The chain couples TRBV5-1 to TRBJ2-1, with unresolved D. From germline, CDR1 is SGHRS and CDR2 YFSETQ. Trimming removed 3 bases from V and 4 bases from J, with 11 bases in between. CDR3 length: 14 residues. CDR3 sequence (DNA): TGCGCCAGCAGCTCTCGCGGAGAGTACAATGAGCAGTTCTTC. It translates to CASSSRGEYNEQFF.

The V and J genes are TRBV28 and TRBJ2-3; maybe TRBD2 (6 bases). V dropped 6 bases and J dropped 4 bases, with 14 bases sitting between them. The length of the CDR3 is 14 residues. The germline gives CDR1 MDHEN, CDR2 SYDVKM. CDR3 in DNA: TGTGCCAGCAGCTACGCTAGCGCCCCAGATACGCAGTATTTT. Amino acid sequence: CASSYASAPDTQYF.

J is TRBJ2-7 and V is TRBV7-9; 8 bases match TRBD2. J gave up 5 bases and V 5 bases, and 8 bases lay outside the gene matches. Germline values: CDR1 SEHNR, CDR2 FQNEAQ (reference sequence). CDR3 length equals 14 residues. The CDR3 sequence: CASSKSGSNDEQYF. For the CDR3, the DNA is TGTGCCAGCAGCAAAAGCGGGAGTAACGACGAGCAGTACTTC.

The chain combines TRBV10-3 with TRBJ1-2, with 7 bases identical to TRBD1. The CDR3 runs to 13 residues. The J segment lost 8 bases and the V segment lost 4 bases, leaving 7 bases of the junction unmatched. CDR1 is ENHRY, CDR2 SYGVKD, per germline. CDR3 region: CAISGDRAGGYTF. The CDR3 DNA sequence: TGTGCCATCAGTGGTGACAGGGCGGGAGGCTACACCTTC.

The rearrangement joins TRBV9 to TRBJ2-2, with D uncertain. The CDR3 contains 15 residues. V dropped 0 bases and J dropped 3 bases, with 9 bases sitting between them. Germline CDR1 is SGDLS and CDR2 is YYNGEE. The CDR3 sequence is CASSVASYDTGELFF. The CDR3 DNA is TGTGCCAGCAGCGTAGCCTCGTACGACACCGGGGAGCTGTTTTTT.

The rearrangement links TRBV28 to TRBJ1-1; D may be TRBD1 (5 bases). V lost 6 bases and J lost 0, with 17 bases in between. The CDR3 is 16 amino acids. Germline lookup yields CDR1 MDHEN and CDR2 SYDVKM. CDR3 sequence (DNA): TGTGCCAGCAGGCCAAGACAGACTCTCATGAACACTGAAGCTTTCTTT. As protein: CASRPRQTLMNTEAFF.

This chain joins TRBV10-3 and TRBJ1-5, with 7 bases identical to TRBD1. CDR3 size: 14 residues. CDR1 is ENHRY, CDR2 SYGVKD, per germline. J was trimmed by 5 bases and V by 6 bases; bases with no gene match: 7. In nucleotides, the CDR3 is TGTGCCATCAGGGATTCTACAGGGGATCAGCCCCAGCATTTT. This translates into CAIRDSTGDQPQHF.

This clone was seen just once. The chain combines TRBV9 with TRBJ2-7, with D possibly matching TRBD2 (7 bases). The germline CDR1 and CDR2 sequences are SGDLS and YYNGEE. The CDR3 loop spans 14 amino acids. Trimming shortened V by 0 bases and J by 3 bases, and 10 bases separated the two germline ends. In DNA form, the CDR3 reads TGTGCCAGCAGCGTAGAGGGGGGGAGCTACGAGCAGTACTTC. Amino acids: CASSVEGGSYEQYF.

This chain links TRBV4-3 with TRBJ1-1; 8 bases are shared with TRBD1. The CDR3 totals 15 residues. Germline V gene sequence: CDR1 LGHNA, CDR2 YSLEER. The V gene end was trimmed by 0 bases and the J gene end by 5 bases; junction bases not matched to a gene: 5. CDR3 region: CASSQDAGGWTEAFF. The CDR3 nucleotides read TGCGCCAGCAGCCAAGATGCAGGGGGCTGGACTGAAGCTTTCTTT.

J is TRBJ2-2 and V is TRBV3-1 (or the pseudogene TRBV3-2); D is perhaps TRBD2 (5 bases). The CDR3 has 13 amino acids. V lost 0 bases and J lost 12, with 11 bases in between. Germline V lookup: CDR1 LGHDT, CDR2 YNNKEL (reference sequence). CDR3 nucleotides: TGTGCCAGCAGCCAAGATCTGGGGAGTAAGCTGTTTTTT. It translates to CASSQDLGSKLFF.